This TCR beta chain was captured by sequencing in a study of blood T cell repertoires in COVID-19. Overall study context: In each case, the material was cDNA or gDNA derived from T cells, B-cell-depleted T cells, or PBMCs.

The CDR3 length is 16 residues. Germline V CDR1 and CDR2: LNHNV, YYDKDF (reference sequence). The junction had 11 bases not matched to a gene; V was cut back by 3 bases and J by 3 bases. Per the study methods: Estimation of nucleated cell counts was performed using reference gene primer amplification. Clones were sequenced by immunoSEQ multiplex PCR, and TCRdb holds only the in-frame ones, with some missing. V and J calls and clone size are copied from that table; D and trimming were computed from the DNA. The sample consists of roughly 150,000 clones, 84% of them appearing once. The chain has TRBV15 and TRBJ2-7; 7 bases map to TRBD1. Sequencing was performed on peripheral blood. The source is a man aged 65 to 79 with active or convalescent COVID-19. CDR3 loop: CATSREDRPSGYEQYF. In DNA form, the CDR3 reads TGTGCCACCAGCAGGGAGGACAGGCCCTCGGGCTACGAGCAGTACTTC.